These 23 T cell receptor beta chains were sequenced from one sample in a study of OX40 agonist ivuxolimab in advanced cancers. Some clones are missing from TCRdb's copy, which holds only in-frame ones; the method was immunoSEQ multiplex PCR. The sample has about 59,000 clones; more than 75% are singletons. This specimen consisted of CD4+ or CD8+ T cells sorted from blood, obtained in a trial of the OX40 agonist ivuxolimab. The receptors come from an adult with an advanced solid tumor such as melanoma, head and neck, liver or kidney cancer.

This clone appeared a few times. The J gene is TRBJ2-1, the V gene TRBV2, with a possible D match to TRBD1 (6 bases). The germline CDR1 and CDR2 sequences are SNHLY and FYNNEI. This CDR3 contains 13 residues. V lost 6 bases and J lost 7, with 13 bases in between. The CDR3 sequence is CASRVWGHNEQFF. CDR3 nucleotides: TGTGCCAGCAGGGTCTGGGGGCATAATGAGCAGTTCTTC.

The genes are TRBV30 and TRBJ2-5, with TRBD1 identical over 9 bases. Per germline, CDR1 GTSNPN and CDR2 SVGIG (reference sequence). Germline trimming cut 2 bases from V and 2 bases from J; bases unmatched to any gene: 3. The CDR3 extends over 14 amino acids. The DNA for the CDR3 is TGTGCCTGGAGTTGGGGGACAGGGCAAGAGACCCAGTACTTC. Amino acids: CAWSWGTGQETQYF.

V and J are TRBV4-3 and TRBJ2-3, with a possible D match to TRBD2 (6 bases). With 3 bases removed from V and 0 bases from J, the gap between germline ends came to 10 bases. The CDR3 contains 15 residues. CDR1 and CDR2 from the germline V gene are LGHNA and YSLEER. The chain's CDR3 is CASSHAGTSTDTQYF. The CDR3 DNA reads TGCGCCAGCAGCCACGCCGGGACTAGCACAGATACGCAGTATTTT.

The chain carries TRBV10-1 and TRBJ2-1, with 11 bases matching TRBD2. The ends lost 0 bases at V and 7 bases at J; junction bases unmatched: 5. This CDR3 has 16 residues. Germline V gene lookup returns CDR1 WNHNN and CDR2 SYGVQD (reference sequence). The CDR3 sequence: CASSESLAGGRNEQFF. CDR3 nucleotides: TGCGCCAGCAGTGAGTCTCTAGCGGGGGGCAGAAATGAGCAGTTCTTC.

The chain is built from TRBV7-2 and TRBJ1-3; D not resolved. The germline CDR1 and CDR2 sequences are SGHTA and FQGNSA. The CDR3 contains 13 residues. Trimming removed 5 bases at V and 1 base at J, with 6 bases between. The CDR3 spells CASSASSGNTIYF. The CDR3 nucleotides read TGTGCCAGCAGCGCCTCATCTGGAAACACCATATATTTT.

The gene calls are TRBV30 and TRBJ1-5; D not resolved. The CDR3 contains 13 residues. V lost 2 bases to trimming and J lost 5 bases, with 10 bases between them. The germline V gene has CDR1 GTSNPN and CDR2 SVGIG (reference sequence). The CDR3 sequence: CAWSSAVHQPQHF. The CDR3 bases are TGTGCCTGGAGTTCGGCAGTCCATCAGCCCCAGCATTTT.

V gene TRBV11-2 combines with J gene TRBJ2-7; D is unresolved. The V and J ends lost 4 bases and 5 bases respectively, with 12 bases between them. Germline lookup yields CDR1 SGHAT and CDR2 FQNNGV. CDR3 length: 13 residues. For the CDR3, the DNA is TGTGCCAGCAGCTATCTTCGGAGCCACGAGCAGTACTTC. Its protein product is CASSYLRSHEQYF.

CDR3 bases: TGTGCCAGCAGCCCTAAGAGAAGGTCCCTCCACTTT. It codes for CASSPKRRSLHF. The chain uses TRBV6-5 and TRBJ1-6; D gene uncertain. The V and J ends lost 6 bases and 14 bases respectively, with 14 bases between them. The CDR3 is 12 amino acids. Germline CDR1 and CDR2: MNHEY and SVGAGI.

This sequence joins TRBV30 and TRBJ2-5, with a possible D match to TRBD2 (5 bases). The CDR3 has 13 amino acids. With 7 bases removed from V and 7 bases from J, the gap between germline ends came to 19 bases. Germline CDR1 and CDR2: GTSNPN and SVGIG (reference sequence). The CDR3 DNA reads TGTGCCTCTAGCCGGGATCCACTGAGGACCCAGTACTTC. It encodes CASSRDPLRTQYF. The complete variable domain, with remaining parts taken from reference TRBV30 and TRBJ2-5, reads SQTIHQWPATLVQPVGSPLSLECTVEGTSNPNLYWYRQAAGRGLQLLFYSVGIGQISSEVPQNLSASRPQDRQFILSSKKLLLSDSGFYLCASSRDPLRTQYFGPGTRLLVL.

The chain joins TRBV18 to TRBJ2-6, with D uncertain. Between the trimmed V and J ends, which lost 3 bases and 1 base, there was a span of 7 bases. The CDR3 extends over 15 amino acids. Germline V gene data show CDR1 as KGHSH and CDR2 as LQKENI. DNA for the CDR3: TGTGCCAGCTCACCCACGCGGTCTGGGGCCAACGTCCTGACTTTC. This sequence encodes CASSPTRSGANVLTF.

The rearrangement uses TRBV6-5 and TRBJ2-7; D is perhaps TRBD1 or TRBD2 (5 bases each). Looked up from germline, CDR1 is MNHEY and CDR2 is SVGAGI. V gave up 5 bases and J gave up 5 bases, with 16 bases separating them. The CDR3 runs 14 residues. Here the CDR3 DNA reads TGTGCCAGCAGTCAACCACATAGGGGAGACGAGCAGTACTTC. The encoded protein is CASSQPHRGDEQYF.

The V and J genes are TRBV6-6 and TRBJ1-1, with D maybe TRBD1 (6 bases). Germline V CDR1 and CDR2: MNHNY, SVGAGI (reference sequence). The CDR3 extends over 13 amino acids. Trimming left V 4 bases short and J 3 bases short, with 9 bases between. The CDR3 sequence is CASSSQGYTEAFF. In DNA form, the CDR3 reads TGTGCCAGCAGTTCGCAGGGGTACACTGAAGCTTTCTTT.

The rearrangement joins TRBV7-2 to TRBJ1-5; no definite D call. The germline gives CDR1 SGHTA, CDR2 FQGNSA. Trimming took off 5 bases at V and 7 bases at J, with 15 bases between the two ends. This CDR3 is built from 14 residues. This CDR3 reads CASSLGLSVQPQHF. The CDR3 DNA reads TGTGCCAGCAGCCTAGGGTTATCGGTACAGCCCCAGCATTTT.

The chain links TRBV10-3 to TRBJ1-3; D is possibly TRBD1 (6 bases). CDR1 is ENHRY, CDR2 SYGVKD, per germline. CDR3 size: 14 residues. Trimming removed 5 bases from V and 7 bases from J, with 15 bases in between. The CDR3 region is CAISPGPRGNTIYF. Here the CDR3 DNA reads TGTGCCATCAGTCCGGGACCAAGGGGGAACACCATATATTTT.

The CDR3 reads CAWVPRDRNTGELFF. CDR3 coding DNA: TGTGCCTGGGTTCCTCGGGACAGGAACACCGGGGAGCTGTTTTTT. The genes are TRBV30 and TRBJ2-2; 7 bases line up with TRBD1. CDR3 length: 15 amino acids. CDR1 and CDR2 from the germline V gene are GTSNPN and SVGIG (reference sequence). The J segment lost 1 base and the V segment lost 5 bases, leaving 7 bases of the junction unmatched.

The chain combines TRBV9 with TRBJ2-2; the D is unclear. V was shortened by 0 bases and J by 0 bases, with 9 bases between the two germline ends. The germline CDR1 and CDR2 sequences are SGDLS and YYNGEE. This CDR3 has 16 amino acids. CDR3 nucleotides: TGTGCCAGCAGCGTAGTATCTTTTGCGAACACCGGGGAGCTGTTTTTT. Translated, it gives CASSVVSFANTGELFF.

The chain uses TRBV6-1 and TRBJ2-1; 9 bases align to TRBD2. After removal of 7 bases from V and 10 bases from J, the junction contained 11 bases not matched to a gene. Germline V gives CDR1 MNHNS, CDR2 SASEGT. The CDR3 consists of 14 residues. CDR3 in DNA: TGTGCCAGCACCGGTAGCGGGGGTTTGCGGGAGCAGTTCTTC. This sequence encodes CASTGSGGLREQFF.

This chain uses TRBV7-2 with TRBJ2-4, with unresolved D. CDR1 is SGHTA, CDR2 FQGNSA, per germline. The CDR3 is 16 amino acids. Trimming took 5 bases from V and 1 from J, leaving 15 bases between them. The CDR3 here is CASSRRPAVAKNIQYF. The DNA for the CDR3 is TGTGCCAGCAGCCGTCGACCCGCTGTCGCCAAAAACATTCAGTACTTC.

The gene calls are TRBV29-1 and TRBJ2-7, with D possibly TRBD1 on 8 matching bases. Between the trimmed V and J ends, which lost 4 bases and 5 bases, there was a span of 18 bases. The CDR3 covers 14 residues. Germline assignment: CDR1 SQVTM and CDR2 ANQGSEA. CDR3 sequence: CSVATPQGGDEQYF. The CDR3 DNA follows: TGCAGCGTTGCCACCCCACAGGGGGGGGACGAGCAGTACTTC.

This chain links TRBV6-1 with TRBJ2-5, with D possibly matching TRBD1 (6 bases). The CDR3 length is 14 residues. Trimming pared 3 bases from V and 5 bases from J, leaving 13 bases between. Germline V CDR1 and CDR2: MNHNS, SASEGT. The CDR3 region has the DNA TGTGCCAGCAGTGAGATACCGAGGGGGGAGACCCAGTACTTC. Translating it yields CASSEIPRGETQYF.

The V and J genes are TRBV5-1 and TRBJ2-2, with a possible D match to TRBD1 (7 bases). The germline CDR1 and CDR2 sequences are SGHRS and YFSETQ. The CDR3 totals 15 residues. Trimming pared 0 bases from V and 4 bases from J, leaving 10 bases between. The CDR3 coding sequence is TGCGCCAGCAGCTTGGGGCAGGGGGGCACCGGGGAGCTGTTTTTT. This gives the protein CASSLGQGGTGELFF.

The chain employs TRBV28 and TRBJ2-1; perhaps D is TRBD1 or TRBD2 (5 bases each). This CDR3 has 16 residues. Germline CDR1 is MDHEN and CDR2 is SYDVKM. The V end was cut by 6 bases, the J end by 7 bases, with 22 bases between. The CDR3 DNA sequence: TGTGCCAGCAGACGTGCCGGGACCACAGTACAGAATGAGCAGTTCTTC. This codes for CASRRAGTTVQNEQFF.

The genes are TRBV10-3 and TRBJ1-3; D ambiguous. The CDR3 is 13 residues long. Looked up from germline, CDR1 is ENHRY and CDR2 is SYGVKD. The V end lost 6 bases, the J end lost 0 bases, and 6 bases lay between the germline ends. The CDR3 coding sequence is TGTGCCATCAGACGGATCTCTGGAAACACCATATATTTT. It yields the protein CAIRRISGNTIYF.